One and the same sample provided the 13 T cell receptor beta chains below, sequenced in a study of molecular identifiers for immune sequencing clone quantification. TCRdb re-called the PCR reads through MiXCR, storing one row per CDR3 protein. Of approximately 500,000 distinct CDR3 sequences in the sample, about 25% were seen once. The sequenced material came from naive CD8+ T cells from blood, with Jurkat cell RNA spiked in. The subset is: FACS-sorted CD8+CD4-CCR7+CD45RA+ naive T cells. Receptors originate from a human donor in good health. Some libraries in this study had Jurkat cell RNA spiked in.

The chain couples TRBV5-1 to TRBJ2-3; TRBD1 aligns across 8 bases. The CDR3 sequence is 16 residues long. CDR1 is SGHRS and CDR2 is YFSETQ in the germline V gene. Trimming removed 3 bases from V and 1 base from J; junction bases left unmatched: 7. CDR3 residues: CASSSGQGMGTDTQYF. CDR3 DNA sequence: TGCGCCAGCAGCTCCGGACAGGGAATGGGCACAGATACGCAGTATTTT.

This clonotype has just a few counts. The V call is TRBV5-6, the J call TRBJ2-3, with TRBD2 identical over 7 bases. The length of the CDR3 is 14 residues. With 7 bases clipped from V and 6 bases from J, the junction kept 11 bases outside the gene matches. CDR1 is SGHDT, CDR2 YYEEEE, per germline. The CDR3 here is CASASGLEWDTQYF. The CDR3 DNA sequence: TGTGCCAGCGCGAGTGGACTAGAGTGGGATACGCAGTATTTT.

The gene calls are TRBV3-1 and TRBJ2-2; 9 bases are shared with TRBD2. With V trimmed by 3 bases and J by 0 bases, 5 bases remained unmatched. The CDR3 is 17 amino acids. Germline V gene data show CDR1 as LGHDT and CDR2 as YNNKEL (reference sequence). The CDR3 coding sequence is TGTGCCAGCAGCCAGTTCGCTAGCGGGGCGAACACCGGGGAGCTGTTTTTT. Translated, it gives CASSQFASGANTGELFF.

This clonotype has only a few counts. The chain joins TRBV5-6 to TRBJ1-1; no firm D call. Per the germline V gene, CDR1 is SGHDT and CDR2 is YYEEEE. This CDR3 comprises 12 residues. V shed 4 bases and J shed 7 bases, with 11 bases lying between them. This CDR3 reads CASSARHNEAFF. CDR3 nucleotide sequence: TGTGCCAGCAGCGCTCGACACAATGAAGCTTTCTTT. The full variable domain, rest sourced from reference TRBV5-6 and TRBJ1-1, is DAGVTQSPTHLIKTRGQQVTLRCSPKSGHDTVSWYQQALGQGPQFIFQYYEEEERQRGNFPDRFSGHQFPNYSSELNVNALLLGDSALYLCASSARHNEAFFGQGTRLTVV.

V and J are TRBV27 and TRBJ2-2; 9 bases are shared with TRBD1. The CDR3 runs to 18 residues. Germline V gives CDR1 MNHEY, CDR2 SMNVEV (reference sequence). Germline trimming cut 6 bases from V and 4 bases from J; bases unmatched to any gene: 15. CDR3 nucleotides: TGTGCCAGCAGCCCCCTCCCCCGGGACAGGGTTATCACCGGGGAGCTGTTTTTT. Translation gives CASSPLPRDRVITGELFF.

V and J are TRBV7-9 and TRBJ2-7; 8 nucleotides agree with TRBD2. Germline values: CDR1 SEHNR, CDR2 FQNEAQ (reference sequence). After removal of 7 bases from V and 9 bases from J, the junction contained 14 bases not matched to a gene. The CDR3 is 14 amino acids. The DNA of the CDR3 is TGTGCCAGCACCGGGGGGGCGGGAGGCCACGGGCAGTACTTC. This codes for CASTGGAGGHGQYF.

This clonotype was found a few times. The chain recombines TRBV30 with TRBJ1-2, with a tentative D call TRBD1 (6 bases). This CDR3 is built from 14 residues. The V gene lost 4 bases and the J gene lost 2 bases, with 14 bases spanning the gap. Germline loops: CDR1 GTSNPN, CDR2 SVGIG (reference sequence). In DNA form, the CDR3 reads TGTGCCTGGAACCCGGGACATTTCAACTATGGCTACACCTTC. This codes for CAWNPGHFNYGYTF. Drawing the rest from reference TRBV30 and TRBJ1-2, the complete variable domain is SQTIHQWPATLVQPVGSPLSLECTVEGTSNPNLYWYRQAAGRGLQLLFYSVGIGQISSEVPQNLSASRPQDRQFILSSKKLLLSDSGFYLCAWNPGHFNYGYTFGSGTRLTVV.

This clonotype was recorded a few times. V is TRBV4-1 and J is TRBJ2-7; TRBD2 aligns across 11 bases. CDR1 is MGHRA and CDR2 is YSYEKL in the germline V gene. CDR3 length: 18 residues. Germline trimming cut 0 bases from V and 2 bases from J; bases unmatched to any gene: 9. The CDR3, as DNA: TGCGCCAGCAGCCAAGACCGCCTAGCGGGAGGATTAACCTACGAGCAGTACTTC. Residues: CASSQDRLAGGLTYEQYF.

The rearrangement uses TRBV6-2 or TRBV6-3 and TRBJ1-5; D is unresolved. The CDR3 totals 16 residues. Germline V gives CDR1 MNHEY, CDR2 SVGEGT. Trimming shortened V by 8 bases and J by 5 bases, and 22 bases separated the two germline ends. CDR3 residues: CASQTPSDIADQPQHF. The CDR3, as DNA: TGTGCCAGCCAAACCCCATCCGACATTGCGGATCAGCCCCAGCATTTT.

This clonotype has a handful of counts. The chain uses TRBV2 and TRBJ1-5, with unresolved D. Between the trimmed V and J ends, which lost 8 bases and 6 bases, there was a span of 11 bases. Germline CDR1 and CDR2: SNHLY and FYNNEI. This CDR3 comprises 12 residues. The CDR3 region has the DNA TGTGCCAGCGGAGTTCCAGCTCAGCCCCAGCATTTT. It specifies CASGVPAQPQHF. Together with reference TRBV2 and TRBJ1-5, the CDR3 gives the full variable domain: EPEVTQTPSHQVTQMGQEVILRCVPISNHLYFYWYRQILGQKVEFLVSFYNNEISEKSEIFDDQFSVERPDGSNFTLKIRSTKLEDSAMYFCASGVPAQPQHFGDGTRLSIL.

This clonotype has just a few counts. The chain employs TRBV20-1 and TRBJ1-1; 8 positions agree with TRBD1. The CDR3 sequence is 15 residues long. Germline-derived CDR1 and CDR2 are DFQATT and SNEGSKA (reference sequence). The V segment lost 3 bases and the J segment 7 bases; nucleotides outside the gene matches: 13. The CDR3 sequence: CSARNTWDRSGEAFF. CDR3 bases: TGCAGTGCTAGGAATACCTGGGACAGGTCTGGTGAAGCTTTCTTT.

This clonotype has a count of ten or more. V is TRBV4-3 and J is TRBJ2-4, with D possibly TRBD2 on 6 matching bases. Between the trimmed V and J ends, which lost 0 bases and 1 base, there was a span of 13 bases. The CDR3 covers 17 residues. CDR1 and CDR2 (germline): LGHNA, YSLEER. The CDR3 coding sequence is TGCGCCAGCAGCCAAGAATGGGAGGCTGTGGCCAAAAACATTCAGTACTTC. Translating gives CASSQEWEAVAKNIQYF.

Of note for this clonotype: This may be a read error: a much more frequent sequence differs by one nucleotide. The chain couples TRBV3-1 to TRBJ2-7, with D unresolved. The CDR3 sequence is 12 residues long. Germline CDR1 LGHDT, CDR2 YNNKEL (reference sequence). The CDR3 DNA reads as TGTGCCAGCAGCCAAGCAGCCTACGAGCGGTACTTC. It is translated as CASSQAAYERYF.